These T cell receptor beta chains were read from a single sample in a study of blood T cells in healthy people across ages. Via MiXCR, TCRdb re-called the 5' RACE reads, giving one row per CDR3 protein. The table includes approximately 810,000 distinct CDR3 sequences, about 28% detected once. Material for sequencing was blood. These receptors were taken from a woman aged 80 or older in good health. Each CDR3 is given with its conserved first and last residue. D genes are given only for firm matches. Clone size is given for some rows only: seen once, a few or many times, or a class if the clone is expanded.

j_gene | d_gene | v_gene | abundance | CDR3aa | CDR3nt
TRBJ1-5 | TRBD1 | TRBV7-2 | once | CASKQGYYSNQPQHF | TGTGCCAGTAAACAGGGGTATTATAGCAATCAGCCCCAGCATTTT
TRBJ2-7 | - | TRBV15 | - | CATSREPRSYEQYF | TGTGCCACCAGCAGAGAACCCCGCTCCTACGAGCAGTACTTC
TRBJ2-7 | - | TRBV12-3/TRBV12-4 | few | CASSLQEGDEQYF | TGTGCCAGCAGTTTGCAGGAGGGGGACGAGCAGTACTTC
TRBJ1-2 | - | TRBV6-2/TRBV6-3 | many | CASSNSDGYTF | TGTGCCAGCAGTAACAGCGATGGCTACACCTTC
TRBJ1-5 | - | TRBV7-2 | - | CASSRKNQPQHF | TGTGCCAGCAGCCGCAAAAATCAGCCCCAGCATTTT
TRBJ1-5 | - | TRBV20-1 | - | CSARTGAGSQPQHF | TGCAGTGCTAGAACCGGGGCGGGGAGTCAGCCCCAGCATTTT
TRBJ1-2 | - | TRBV7-6 | once | CASSLDAMVHYGYTF | TGTGCCAGCAGCTTAGACGCTATGGTCCACTATGGCTACACCTTC
TRBJ1-4 | - | TRBV20-1 | - | CSASQEKLFF | TGCAGTGCTTCTCAAGAAAAACTGTTTTTT
TRBJ2-4 | TRBD1 | TRBV18 | - | CASSPLTGGYYF | TGTGCCAGCTCACCGTTAACAGGGGGTTATTACTTC
TRBJ2-4 | - | TRBV10-2 | - | CASSEWGDGKNIQYF | TGCGCCAGCAGTGAGTGGGGGGACGGCAAAAACATTCAGTACTTC
TRBJ2-7 | - | TRBV20-1 | - | CSASPQGYEQYF | TGCAGTGCTAGTCCACAGGGCTACGAGCAGTACTTC
TRBJ2-3 | - | TRBV7-6 | many | CASSFGVRLAPWADTQYF | TGTGCCAGCAGCTTCGGTGTGAGGCTAGCACCCTGGGCAGATACGCAGTATTTT
TRBJ1-3 | - | TRBV20-1 | - | CSARGDPGPVGNTIYF | TGCAGTGCTAGAGGCGACCCAGGACCCGTTGGAAACACCATATATTTT
TRBJ1-2 | TRBD1 | TRBV12-3/TRBV12-4 | many | CASTLTRDRNRYGYTF | TGTGCCAGCACCCTAACCCGGGACAGAAATCGCTATGGCTACACCTTC
TRBJ1-2 | - | TRBV6-1 | - | CASSEARERNYGYTF | TGTGCCAGCAGTGAAGCCAGGGAACGGAACTATGGCTACACCTTC
TRBJ2-7 | - | TRBV13 | - | CASRGVAYEQYF | TGTGCCAGCCGCGGGGTCGCATACGAGCAGTACTTC
TRBJ1-1 | - | TRBV7-2 | - | CAGSLAAIQVTEAFF | TGTGCCGGCAGCTTAGCCGCGATACAGGTCACTGAAGCTTTCTTT
TRBJ2-5 | - | TRBV7-9 | few | CASSLGGIRETQYF | TGTGCCAGCAGCTTAGGCGGAATCAGGGAGACCCAGTACTTC
TRBJ2-1 | TRBD1 | TRBV18 | few | CASSPGQGVYYEQFF | TGTGCCAGCTCACCAGGACAGGGGGTTTATTATGAGCAGTTCTTC
TRBJ2-7 | - | TRBV21-1 | - | CASSGGIQVTYEQYF | TGTGCCAGCAGTGGGGGGATCCAGGTGACCTACGAGCAGTACTTC
TRBJ2-5 | TRBD2 | TRBV5-1 | many | CASSLLGLAGVQETQYF | TGCGCCAGCAGCCTACTGGGACTAGCGGGGGTTCAAGAGACCCAGTACTTC
TRBJ2-7 | TRBD1 | TRBV6-5 | many | CASSWGDRGSGVGEQYF | TGTGCCAGCAGTTGGGGGGACAGGGGCTCAGGAGTAGGCGAGCAGTACTTC
TRBJ2-1 | TRBD1 | TRBV7-9 | once | CASSYQGAYNEQFF | TGTGCCAGCAGCTACCAGGGGGCGTACAATGAGCAGTTCTTC
TRBJ1-6 | - | TRBV27 | - | CASSLSWETVNSPLHF | TGTGCCAGCAGTTTATCGTGGGAGACTGTAAATTCACCCCTCCACTTT
TRBJ2-2 | - | TRBV11-2 | once | CASSLALVGRVSTGELFF | TGTGCCAGCAGCTTAGCACTTGTAGGCAGGGTGAGCACCGGGGAGCTGTTTTTT
TRBJ1-2 | TRBD1 | TRBV12-3/TRBV12-4 | - | CASKEQGYYGYTF | TGTGCCAGCAAAGAACAGGGGTACTATGGCTACACCTTC
TRBJ1-3 | TRBD1 | TRBV6-6 | - | CASTRQGPGNTIYF | TGTGCCAGCACCAGACAGGGCCCTGGAAACACCATATATTTT
TRBJ1-2 | - | TRBV5-1 | many | CASSTGRVGYTF | TGCGCCAGCAGCACGGGAAGGGTGGGCTACACCTTC
TRBJ1-4 | - | TRBV25-1 | - | CASSTRPDEKLFF | TGTGCCAGCAGCACGAGACCGGATGAAAAACTGTTTTTT
TRBJ2-7 | - | TRBV7-2 | many | CASSSPTSYEQYF | TGTGCCAGCAGCTCTCCTACCTCCTACGAGCAGTACTTC
TRBJ2-5 | - | TRBV7-9 | - | CVSSVVGGDTETQYF | TGTGTCAGCAGCGTCGTGGGAGGGGACACAGAGACCCAGTACTTC